The present TCR beta chain was sequenced within a study of T cells in Graves' hyperthyroidism and ophthalmopathy. Amplification yielded TCR beta CDR3 regions, with RNA transcripts as the source. First-round RT-PCR of the TCR CDR3 relied on the HTBI primer set. From the multiplex PCR reads, TCRdb called clonotypes with MiXCR, one entry per CDR3 protein. The sample carries around 720,000 distinct CDR3 sequences, approximately 40% recorded once. This clonotype was counted many times. The receptor's source is a middle-aged woman with Graves' hyperthyroidism. Sequencing used blood.

CDR3 protein: CASRADNSPLHF. The CDR3 region has the DNA TGTGCCAGCAGAGCGGACAATTCACCCCTCCACTTT. The rearrangement joins TRBV12-3 or TRBV12-4 to TRBJ1-6, with D unresolved. The CDR3 has 12 amino acids. Trimming took off 6 bases at V and 7 bases at J, with 7 bases between the two ends.